These T cell receptor beta chains were read from a single sample in a study of blood T cell repertoires in COVID-19. Sequencing was performed with immunoSEQ multiplex PCR; in TCRdb, only in-frame clones are kept and a portion is missing. The table lists around 290,000 clones, 85% to 90% of them singletons. Sample: PBMCs or T cells enriched from blood (not recorded which). Receptors were obtained from a woman aged 60-70 years in a cohort exposed to, infected with or recovered from COVID-19 (not recorded which). CDR3s include the opening cysteine and the closing phenylalanine or tryptophan. D genes are given only for firm matches. Clone size is not always given. Where it is, it says once, few, many or a class for expanded clones.

j_call,clone_size,v_call,d_call,cdr3_aa,cdr3_nt
TRBJ2-5,-,TRBV11-2,TRBD2,CASSFFFLAGKETQYF,TGTGCCAGCAGCTTCTTTTTCTTAGCGGGCAAAGAGACCCAGTACTTC
TRBJ1-2,-,TRBV7-3,-,CASSFRGYTF,TGTGCCAGCAGCTTCAGAGGCTACACCTTC
TRBJ1-2,-,TRBV28,-,CASNTQGRINYGYTF,TGTGCCAGCAATACACAGGGAAGGATTAACTATGGCTACACCTTC
TRBJ1-1,-,TRBV19,-,CASSIRAGITEAFF,TGTGCCAGTAGTATAAGGGCAGGGATCACTGAAGCTTTCTTT
TRBJ1-2,-,TRBV28,-,CASSLQGGRSYTF,TGTGCCAGCAGTTTACAAGGAGGACGCTCCTACACCTTC
TRBJ2-5,-,TRBV19,-,CASRSGRSETQYF,TGTGCCAGTAGGAGCGGGCGGTCAGAGACCCAGTACTTC
TRBJ1-2,-,TRBV28,-,CASSPRPRDYGYTF,TGTGCCAGCAGCCCGAGGCCCCGGGACTATGGCTACACCTTC
TRBJ2-1,once,TRBV15,TRBD2,CATSRVTSGHNEQFF,TGTGCCACCAGCAGAGTGACTAGCGGACACAATGAGCAGTTCTTC
TRBJ1-4,-,TRBV11-2,TRBD1,CASSRMTGGGEKLFF,TGTGCCAGCAGCCGGATGACAGGGGGTGGTGAAAAACTGTTTTTT
TRBJ1-6,-,TRBV7-8,-,CASSLDLGSPLHF,TGTGCCAGCAGCTTAGACCTGGGCTCACCCCTCCACTTT
TRBJ2-5,-,TRBV5-1,-,CASSFRDQETQYF,TGCGCCAGCAGCTTCCGGGATCAAGAGACCCAGTACTTC
TRBJ1-1,-,TRBV18,TRBD1,CASSPTLGQGKAEAFF,TGTGCCAGCTCACCAACCTTGGGACAGGGGAAGGCGGAGGCTTTCTTT
TRBJ1-4,-,TRBV6-5,TRBD1,CASSYSEGAPEKLFF,TGTGCCAGCAGTTACTCGGAGGGGGCGCCGGAAAAACTGTTTTTT
TRBJ2-2,once,TRBV6-5,-,CASSTAGWSTGELFF,TGTGCCAGCAGTACTGCAGGGTGGAGCACCGGGGAGCTGTTTTTT
TRBJ1-5,-,TRBV11-2,TRBD1,CASSPGQGNQPQHF,TGTGCCAGCAGCCCGGGACAGGGTAATCAGCCCCAGCATTTT
TRBJ1-2,-,TRBV18,-,CASSPGQGGNYGYTF,TGTGCCAGCTCACCTGGGCAGGGCGGTAACTATGGCTACACCTTC
TRBJ2-5,-,TRBV5-1,-,CASSARASQETQYF,TGCGCCAGCTCCGCGCGGGCCAGCCAAGAGACCCAGTACTTC
TRBJ2-1,-,TRBV27,TRBD2,CASSGLAGEENEQFF,TGTGCCAGCAGTGGACTAGCGGGAGAGGAAAATGAGCAGTTCTTC
TRBJ1-5,-,TRBV2,-,CASGRAENQPQHF,TGTGCCAGCGGGAGGGCAGAAAATCAGCCCCAGCATTTT
TRBJ1-1,-,TRBV2,-,CASNTQGGNTEAFF,TGTGCCAGCAATACACAGGGTGGGAACACTGAAGCTTTCTTT
TRBJ1-2,-,TRBV27,TRBD1,CASRPRDRPPRGYGYTF,TGTGCCAGCAGGCCCCGGGACAGGCCTCCCAGGGGGTATGGCTACACCTTC
TRBJ1-5,-,TRBV7-9,TRBD1,CASSLVGTGEWGNQPQHF,TGTGCCAGCAGCTTAGTCGGGACAGGGGAGTGGGGCAATCAGCCCCAGCATTTT
TRBJ1-5,-,TRBV24-1,TRBD1,CATAGTGGGSNQPQHF,TGTGCCACCGCCGGGACAGGGGGAGGGAGCAATCAGCCCCAGCATTTT
TRBJ1-6,-,TRBV4-1,-,CASSQERESPLHF,TGCGCCAGCAGCCAAGAACGGGAATCACCCCTCCACTTT
TRBJ1-5,once,TRBV24-1,TRBD1,CATSDPDRGNQPQHF,TGTGCCACCAGTGACCCGGACAGGGGGAATCAGCCCCAGCATTTT
TRBJ2-1,-,TRBV27,TRBD2,CASRMGLAGVGEQFF,TGTGCCAGCAGGATGGGACTAGCGGGAGTTGGAGAGCAGTTCTTC
TRBJ1-5,few,TRBV24-1,-,CATSDNRVGQPQHF,TGTGCCACCAGTGATAACAGGGTGGGCCAGCCCCAGCATTTT
TRBJ2-2,-,TRBV2,TRBD2,CASLTSPGELFF,TGTGCCAGCCTGACTAGCCCCGGGGAGCTGTTTTTT
TRBJ2-1,-,TRBV3-1/TRBV3-2,TRBD1,CASSPQGVGEQFF,TGTGCCAGCAGCCCCCAGGGGGTGGGTGAGCAGTTCTTC
TRBJ2-7,-,TRBV15,-,CATSRDSPPGAYEQYF,TGTGCCACCAGCAGAGATTCGCCCCCAGGGGCCTACGAGCAGTACTTC
TRBJ2-5,-,TRBV4-3,TRBD1,CASSQDRGLETQYF,TGCGCCAGCAGCCAAGACAGGGGGCTTGAGACCCAGTACTTC
TRBJ2-1,few,TRBV4-3,-,CASSPRLEAVNEQFF,TGCGCCAGCAGCCCCCGACTAGAGGCTGTCAATGAGCAGTTCTTC
TRBJ1-6,-,TRBV28,-,CASNRDTNSPLHF,TGTGCCAGCAACCGGGACACCAATTCACCCCTCCACTTT
TRBJ1-2,-,TRBV7-9,TRBD1,CASSTTGKDYGYTF,TGTGCCAGCAGCACGACAGGGAAGGACTATGGCTACACCTTC
TRBJ1-5,-,TRBV12-3/TRBV12-4,-,CASRKQARPQHF,TGTGCCAGCAGAAAACAGGCTCGGCCCCAGCATTTT
TRBJ2-3,-,TRBV24-1,TRBD1,CATSDLQGAPTDTQYF,TGTGCCACCAGTGATTTGCAGGGGGCACCCACAGATACGCAGTATTTT
TRBJ2-3,-,TRBV29-1,TRBD2,CSVEWSSGRAVLDTQYF,TGCAGCGTAGAATGGTCTAGCGGGAGGGCAGTGTTGGATACGCAGTATTTT
TRBJ1-6,-,TRBV5-6,-,CASSLWAGGGNSPLHF,TGTGCCAGCAGCTTGTGGGCGGGAGGAGGTAATTCACCCCTCCACTTT
TRBJ1-2,-,TRBV24-1,-,CATSDPPGRGYTF,TGTGCCACCAGTGATCCCCCAGGGAGGGGTTACACCTTC
TRBJ2-1,-,TRBV5-1,-,CASSLGGAGYNEQFF,TGCGCCAGCAGCTTGGGCGGGGCCGGTTACAATGAGCAGTTCTTC
TRBJ1-3,-,TRBV13,TRBD1,CASSLLGQGNGNTIYF,TGTGCCAGCAGCCTCCTGGGACAGGGGAATGGAAACACCATATATTTT
TRBJ2-1,-,TRBV24-1,-,CATSRASSYNEQFF,TGTGCCACCAGCAGGGCCAGCTCCTACAATGAGCAGTTCTTC
TRBJ2-7,once,TRBV14,TRBD2,CASSQVAGPGTSGSLVVKGYEQYF,TGTGCCAGCAGCCAAGTCGCGGGGCCTGGGACTAGCGGGAGTCTAGTGGTTAAGGGCTACGAGCAGTACTTC
TRBJ2-7,-,TRBV11-2,-,CASSLGRFQGPYEQYF,TGTGCCAGCAGCTTAGGGCGCTTTCAGGGGCCCTACGAGCAGTACTTC
TRBJ1-1,-,TRBV30,TRBD1,CAWSPTGGTRGAFF,TGTGCCTGGAGCCCGACAGGGGGCACGAGGGGAGCTTTCTTT
TRBJ1-1,-,TRBV19,TRBD1,CASRTGQGNTEAFF,TGTGCCAGTAGGACGGGACAGGGGAACACTGAAGCTTTCTTT
TRBJ1-2,-,TRBV6-5,-,CASTRGGQNYGYTF,TGTGCCAGCACCCGAGGTGGACAGAACTATGGCTACACCTTC
TRBJ2-7,-,TRBV9,-,CASSVPSNGTTPYEQYF,TGTGCCAGCAGCGTTCCGAGTAACGGGACAACACCTTACGAGCAGTACTTC
TRBJ1-6,-,TRBV5-4,TRBD1,CASSQRDSSSPLHF,TGTGCCAGCAGCCAACGGGACAGCTCTTCACCCCTCCACTTT
TRBJ1-2,-,TRBV28,-,CASSPQGVGGYTF,TGTGCCAGCAGTCCACAGGGAGTCGGGGGCTACACCTTC
TRBJ2-7,once,TRBV28,TRBD1,CASSSPGTGSYEQYF,TGTGCCAGCAGTTCTCCTGGGACAGGGTCCTACGAGCAGTACTTC
TRBJ2-7,-,TRBV27,TRBD2,CASSLVGGSGYEQYF,TGTGCCAGCAGTTTAGTGGGCGGGAGTGGGTACGAGCAGTACTTC
TRBJ2-2,-,TRBV6-4,TRBD2,CASSVVAGPVGELFF,TGTGCCAGCAGTGTTGTAGCGGGACCGGTCGGGGAGCTGTTTTTT
TRBJ2-7,-,TRBV21-1,-,CASSKEGGRRLYEQYF,TGTGCCAGCAGCAAAGAGGGGGGGCGGCGGCTATACGAGCAGTACTTC
TRBJ2-7,-,TRBV1,-,CTSRPSPSGRFYEQYF,TGCACCAGCAGGCCCTCCCCTAGCGGGAGATTCTACGAGCAGTACTTC
TRBJ2-1,-,TRBV28,TRBD2,CASRTTTSGSLGSEQFF,TGTGCCAGCAGAACTACAACTAGCGGGAGTCTTGGCAGTGAGCAGTTCTTC
TRBJ2-7,-,TRBV3-1/TRBV3-2,-,CASSQILLKGTSKAYEQYF,TGTGCCAGCAGCCAAATTCTTTTAAAGGGGACTTCAAAGGCCTACGAGCAGTACTTC